The 2 T cell receptor beta chains below were found in one sample sequenced in a study of cytomegalovirus exposure and HLA in healthy donors. Vbeta (60) and Jbeta (13) primers were used in the PCR. This table comes from immunoSEQ multiplex PCR, and its TCRdb copy is limited to in-frame clones, with some not included. The data hold 150,000 to 180,000 clones, with approximately 75% observed a single time. Material: PBMCs. Receptors originate from a man aged 18 to 30 in good health and CMV-seronegative.

This chain uses TRBV4-2 with TRBJ2-3; TRBD2 matches 8 bases. The germline CDR1 and CDR2 sequences are LGHNA and YNFKEQ. CDR3 size: 14 residues. The junction had 4 bases not matched to a gene; V was cut back by 4 bases and J by 4 bases. The CDR3 loop reads CASSPRGVPDTQYF. DNA for the CDR3: TGTGCCAGCAGCCCGCGGGGGGTCCCAGATACGCAGTATTTT.

This chain connects TRBV28 to TRBJ1-1; a weak D match, TRBD1 (5 bases). CDR1 is MDHEN and CDR2 is SYDVKM in the germline V gene. This CDR3 is built from 13 residues. V lost 5 bases, J lost 8 bases, and 15 bases lay in between. The CDR3 sequence is CASSRGIMAEAFF. The DNA of the CDR3 is TGTGCCAGCAGTCGGGGGATAATGGCCGAAGCTTTCTTT.